This TCR beta chain was obtained from a study of cytomegalovirus exposure and HLA in healthy donors. Germline V gives CDR1 SGHTA, CDR2 FQGNSA. The CDR3 spans 14 residues. The V and J ends lost 1 base and 5 bases respectively, with 11 bases between them. PCR amplification relied on 60 Vbeta primers (plus 13 Jbeta primers). The protocol was immunoSEQ multiplex PCR, while the TCRdb copy is restricted to in-frame clones and leaves out a portion. The sample records about 190,000 clones, around 80% being singletons. The origin of this receptor is a man aged 35 to 55 in good health and CMV-seropositive. The chain is built from TRBV7-2 and TRBJ1-2, with D possibly being TRBD1 (5 bases). The specimen sequenced was PBMCs. The CDR3 reads CASSLVRQGYGYTF. DNA of the CDR3: TGTGCCAGCAGCTTAGTGAGGCAGGGTTATGGCTACACCTTC.